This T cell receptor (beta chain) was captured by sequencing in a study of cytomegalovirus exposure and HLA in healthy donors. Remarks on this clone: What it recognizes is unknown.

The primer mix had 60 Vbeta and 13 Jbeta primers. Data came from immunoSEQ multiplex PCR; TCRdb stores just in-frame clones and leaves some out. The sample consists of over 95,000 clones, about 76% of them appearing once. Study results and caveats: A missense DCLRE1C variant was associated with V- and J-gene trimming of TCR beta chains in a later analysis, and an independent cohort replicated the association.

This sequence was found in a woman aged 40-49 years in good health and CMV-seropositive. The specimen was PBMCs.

The CDR3 spells CASKGSVSGTDTQYF. The DNA of the CDR3 is TGTGCCAGCAAGGGTAGCGTTAGTGGCACAGATACGCAGTATTTT. The J gene is TRBJ2-3, the V gene TRBV7-9, with a weak D call TRBD2 (5 bases). The germline V gene has CDR1 SEHNR and CDR2 FQNEAQ (reference sequence). Trimming stripped 7 bases from V and 1 base from J, with 15 bases between. CDR3 length: 15 amino acids.